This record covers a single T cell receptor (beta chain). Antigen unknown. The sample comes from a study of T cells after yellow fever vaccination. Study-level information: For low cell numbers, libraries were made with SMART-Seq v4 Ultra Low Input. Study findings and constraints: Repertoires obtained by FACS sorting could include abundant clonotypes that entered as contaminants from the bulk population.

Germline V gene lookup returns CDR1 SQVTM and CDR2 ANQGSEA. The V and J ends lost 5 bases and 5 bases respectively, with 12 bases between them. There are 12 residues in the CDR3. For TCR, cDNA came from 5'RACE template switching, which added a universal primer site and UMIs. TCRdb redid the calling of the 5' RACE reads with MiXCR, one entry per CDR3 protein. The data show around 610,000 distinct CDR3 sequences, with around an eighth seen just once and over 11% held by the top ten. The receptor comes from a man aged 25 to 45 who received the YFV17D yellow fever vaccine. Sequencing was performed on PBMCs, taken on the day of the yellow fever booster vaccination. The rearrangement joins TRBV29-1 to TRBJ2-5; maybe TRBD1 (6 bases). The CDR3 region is CSVYHRAETQYF. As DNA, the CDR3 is TGCAGCGTTTATCACAGGGCCGAGACCCAGTACTTC.